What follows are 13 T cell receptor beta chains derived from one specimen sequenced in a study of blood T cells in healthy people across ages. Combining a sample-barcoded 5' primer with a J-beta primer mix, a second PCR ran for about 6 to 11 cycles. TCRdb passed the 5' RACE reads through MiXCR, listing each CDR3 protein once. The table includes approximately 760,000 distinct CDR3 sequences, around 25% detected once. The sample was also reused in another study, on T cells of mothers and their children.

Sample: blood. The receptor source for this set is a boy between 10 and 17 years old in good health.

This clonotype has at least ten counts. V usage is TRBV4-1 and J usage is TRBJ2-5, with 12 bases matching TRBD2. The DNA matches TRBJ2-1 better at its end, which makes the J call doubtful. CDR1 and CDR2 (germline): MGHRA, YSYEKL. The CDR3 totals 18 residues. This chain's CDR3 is CASSQGHRGLAGFSGQFF. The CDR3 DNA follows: TGCGCCAGCAGCCAAGGACACCGCGGACTAGCGGGATTCTCCGGGCAGTTCTTC.

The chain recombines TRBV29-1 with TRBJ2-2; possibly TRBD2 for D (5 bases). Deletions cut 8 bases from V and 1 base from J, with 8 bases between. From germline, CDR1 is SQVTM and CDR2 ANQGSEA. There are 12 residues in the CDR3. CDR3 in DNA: TGCAGCTCTGAGGGGAACACCGGGGAGCTGTTTTTT. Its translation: CSSEGNTGELFF.

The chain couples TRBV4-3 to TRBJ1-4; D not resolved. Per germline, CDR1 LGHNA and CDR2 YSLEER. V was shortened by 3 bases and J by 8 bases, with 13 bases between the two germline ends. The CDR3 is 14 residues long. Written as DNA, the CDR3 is TGCGCCAGCAGCCAGGCGCGGACCGCAGAAAAACTGTTTTTT. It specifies CASSQARTAEKLFF.

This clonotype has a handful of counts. The CDR3 sequence: CASSLIPGSSYNEQFF. DNA for the CDR3: TGTGCCAGCAGCTTAATCCCAGGGAGCTCCTACAATGAGCAGTTCTTC. This sequence joins TRBV7-8 and TRBJ2-1; D tentatively fits TRBD1 or TRBD2 (5 bases each). The germline V and J ends were trimmed by 2 bases and 0 bases, with 11 bases remaining between them. CDR1 and CDR2 (germline): SGHVS, FQNEAQ. This CDR3 spans 16 amino acids.

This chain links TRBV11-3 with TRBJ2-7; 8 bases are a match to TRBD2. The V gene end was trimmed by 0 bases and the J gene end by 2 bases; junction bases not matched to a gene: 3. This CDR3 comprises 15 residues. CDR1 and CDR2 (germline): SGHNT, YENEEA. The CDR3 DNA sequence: TGTGCCAGCAGCTTAGATCCGGGAGGGACCTACGAGCAGTACTTC. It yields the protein CASSLDPGGTYEQYF.

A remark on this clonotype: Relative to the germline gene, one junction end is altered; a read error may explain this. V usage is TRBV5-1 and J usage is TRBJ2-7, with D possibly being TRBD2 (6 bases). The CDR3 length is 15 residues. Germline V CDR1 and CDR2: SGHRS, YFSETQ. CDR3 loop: CASSWGGSASCEQYF. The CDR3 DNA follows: TGCGCCAGCAGCTGGGGAGGTAGCGCCTCCTGCGAGCAGTACTTC.

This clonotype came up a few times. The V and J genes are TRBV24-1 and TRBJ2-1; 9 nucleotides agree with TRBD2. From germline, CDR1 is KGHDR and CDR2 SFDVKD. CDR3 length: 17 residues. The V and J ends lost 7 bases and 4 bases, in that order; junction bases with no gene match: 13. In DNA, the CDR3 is TGTGCCACCAGCGACCTCCTTAGCGGGGGAGATTACAATGAGCAGTTCTTC. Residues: CATSDLLSGGDYNEQFF.

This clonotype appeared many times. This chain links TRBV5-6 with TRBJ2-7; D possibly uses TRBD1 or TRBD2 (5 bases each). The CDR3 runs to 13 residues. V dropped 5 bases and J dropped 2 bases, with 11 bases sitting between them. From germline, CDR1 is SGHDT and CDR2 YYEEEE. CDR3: CASSPVGAYEQYF. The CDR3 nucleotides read TGTGCCAGCAGTCCAGTGGGGGCCTACGAGCAGTACTTC.

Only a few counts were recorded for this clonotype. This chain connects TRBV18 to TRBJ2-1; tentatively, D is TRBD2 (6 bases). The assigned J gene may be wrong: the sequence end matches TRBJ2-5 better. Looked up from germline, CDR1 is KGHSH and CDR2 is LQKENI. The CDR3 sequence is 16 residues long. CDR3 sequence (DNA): TGTGCCAGCTCACCGATCCCCGCGCGGGAACAAGAGACCCAGTACTTC. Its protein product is CASSPIPAREQETQYF.

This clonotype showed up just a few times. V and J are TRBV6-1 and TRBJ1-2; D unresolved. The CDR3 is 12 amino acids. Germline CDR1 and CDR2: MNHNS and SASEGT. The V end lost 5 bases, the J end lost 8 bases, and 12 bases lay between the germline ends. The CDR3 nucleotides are TGTGCCAGCAGTCCGGGCCTTGGCGGCTACACCTTC. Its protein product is CASSPGLGGYTF.

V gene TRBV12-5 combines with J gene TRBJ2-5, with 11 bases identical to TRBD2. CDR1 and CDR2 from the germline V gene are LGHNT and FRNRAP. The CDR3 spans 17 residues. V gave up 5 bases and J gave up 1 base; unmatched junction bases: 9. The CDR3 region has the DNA TGTGCTAGTGGTCTAATGACTAGCGGGGTCGTCCAAGAGACCCAGTACTTC. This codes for CASGLMTSGVVQETQYF.

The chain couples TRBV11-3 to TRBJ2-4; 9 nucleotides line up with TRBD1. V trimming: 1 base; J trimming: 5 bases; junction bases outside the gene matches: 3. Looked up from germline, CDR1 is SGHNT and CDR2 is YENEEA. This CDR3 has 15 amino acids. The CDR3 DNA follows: TGTGCCAGCAGCTTAGGGGGACAGGGAGAAAACATTCAGTACTTC. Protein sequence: CASSLGGQGENIQYF.

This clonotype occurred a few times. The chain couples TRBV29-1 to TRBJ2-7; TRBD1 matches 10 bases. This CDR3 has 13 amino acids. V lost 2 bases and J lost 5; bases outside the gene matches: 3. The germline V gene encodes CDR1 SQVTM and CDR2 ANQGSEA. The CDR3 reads CSVERQGADEQYF. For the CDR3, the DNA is TGCAGCGTTGAACGACAGGGGGCCGACGAGCAGTACTTC.